This T cell receptor (beta chain) was documented in a study of T cells in Graves' hyperthyroidism and ophthalmopathy. This clonotype has a handful of counts. Its antigen is not identified. A lack of ophthalmopathy progression within 18 months defined stable Graves' hyperthyroidism. RNA transcripts gave rise to amplified TCR beta CDR3 regions. The HTBI primer set was used in a first-round RT-PCR of the TCR CDR3. TCRdb fed the multiplex PCR reads into MiXCR, producing one record per CDR3 protein. The profile shows approximately 590,000 distinct CDR3 sequences, about a sixth of them singletons. Study-level points and caveats: Researchers found most expanded thyroid clonotypes above 0.001 in blood as well.

This TCR came from a woman aged 30 to 39 with Graves' hyperthyroidism. Material for sequencing was blood.

DNA of the CDR3: TGTGCCACCAGCAGAGATTGGGGAAGGGAACAGTACTTC. This codes for CATSRDWGREQYF. This rearrangement joins TRBV15 to TRBJ2-7; D is uncertain. The V gene lost 0 bases and the J gene lost 10 bases, with 13 bases spanning the gap. The CDR3 spans 13 residues. Germline CDR1 and CDR2: LNHNV and YYDKDF (reference sequence).